The 2 T cell receptor beta chains reported below all come from one sample, sequenced in a study of siplizumab effects on memory and regulatory T cells. Profiled with immunoSEQ multiplex PCR; TCRdb holds only in-frame clones, not every one. The data hold approximately 82,000 clones, with approximately 90% observed a single time. Source material: Tregs sorted from blood. These receptors originate from a human donor in good health.

This clone was seen only once. The chain combines TRBV7-9 with TRBJ2-5; unclear D gene. Trimming removed 5 bases at V and 5 bases at J, with 24 bases between. CDR1 and CDR2 (germline): SEHNR, FQNEAQ (reference sequence). The CDR3 contains 17 residues. DNA for the CDR3: TGTGCCAGCAGCCCGACGGTCCCAAGAACTTCCTGGGAGACCCAGTACTTC. As protein: CASSPTVPRTSWETQYF. Filled out from reference TRBV7-9 and TRBJ2-5, the complete variable domain reads DTGVSQNPRHKITKRGQNVTFRCDPISEHNRLYWYRQTLGQGPEFLTYFQNEAQLEKSRLLSDRFSAERPKGSFSTLEIQRTEQGDSAMYLCASSPTVPRTSWETQYFGPGTRLLVL.

Comment on this clone: The same CDR3 is also encoded by other DNA sequences in this sample. The chain recombines TRBV7-2 with TRBJ1-1; D unresolved. V was pared by 2 bases and J by 2 bases, with 6 bases between. The CDR3 covers 13 residues. Germline values: CDR1 SGHTA, CDR2 FQGNSA. CDR3 coding DNA: TGTGCCAGCAGCTTAACCCCAAACACTGAAGCTTTCTTT. Translation: CASSLTPNTEAFF.